These T cell receptor beta chains were read from a single sample in a study of cytomegalovirus exposure and HLA in healthy donors. Sequenced by immunoSEQ multiplex PCR; TCRdb stores in-frame clones only, minus some. The table lists more than 85,000 clones, roughly 77% of them singletons, with over 3.5% in the top ten. What was sequenced was PBMCs. These receptor sequences come from a woman aged 50 to 60 in good health and CMV-seropositive. Each CDR3 is given with its conserved first and last residue. Fields, in order: V gene, J gene, D gene, clone size, CDR3 length, CDR3 protein, CDR3 DNA. A D gene is named only where the DNA matches it firmly. Expanded clones are given a class, and other clones once, few, many or no size at all.

v_call: TRBV5-1
j_call: TRBJ1-1
d_call: NA
clone_size: once
cdr3_length: 13
cdr3_aa: CASSPTTNTEAFF
cdr3_nt: TGCGCCAGCAGCCCGACAACGAACACTGAAGCTTTCTTT

v_call: TRBV19
j_call: TRBJ1-1
d_call: TRBD1
clone_size: NA
cdr3_length: 15
cdr3_aa: CASSNRGLMNTEAFF
cdr3_nt: TGTGCCAGTAGCAACAGGGGTCTCATGAACACTGAAGCTTTCTTT

v_call: TRBV9
j_call: TRBJ1-3
d_call: TRBD1
clone_size: NA
cdr3_length: 15
cdr3_aa: CASRSGTGDGNTIYF
cdr3_nt: TGTGCCAGCAGGTCCGGGACAGGGGACGGAAACACCATATATTTT

v_call: TRBV5-4
j_call: TRBJ2-3
d_call: TRBD2
clone_size: few
cdr3_length: 16
cdr3_aa: CASSSSSSGRTDTQYF
cdr3_nt: TGTGCCAGCAGCTCTTCCTCTAGCGGGCGCACAGATACGCAGTATTTT

v_call: TRBV6-5
j_call: TRBJ2-1
d_call: TRBD2
clone_size: NA
cdr3_length: 15
cdr3_aa: CASSYKAGALNEQFF
cdr3_nt: TGTGCCAGCAGTTACAAAGCGGGGGCACTCAATGAGCAGTTCTTC

v_call: TRBV4-1
j_call: TRBJ2-7
d_call: NA
clone_size: few
cdr3_length: 16
cdr3_aa: CASSQDAGMGSYEQYF
cdr3_nt: TGCGCCAGCAGCCAAGACGCGGGAATGGGCTCCTACGAGCAGTACTTC

v_call: TRBV30
j_call: TRBJ1-1
d_call: NA
clone_size: NA
cdr3_length: 12
cdr3_aa: CAWSALRTEAFF
cdr3_nt: TGTGCCTGGAGTGCACTCCGGACTGAAGCTTTCTTT

v_call: TRBV6-6
j_call: TRBJ1-2
d_call: TRBD1
clone_size: NA
cdr3_length: 14
cdr3_aa: CASSYSTGAEGYTF
cdr3_nt: TGTGCCAGCAGTTACTCGACAGGGGCTGAGGGTTACACCTTC

v_call: TRBV11-3
j_call: TRBJ2-2
d_call: TRBD1
clone_size: NA
cdr3_length: 15
cdr3_aa: CASSPRTGITGELFF
cdr3_nt: TGTGCCAGCAGCCCGCGGACAGGGATTACCGGGGAGCTGTTTTTT

v_call: TRBV5-8
j_call: TRBJ1-3
d_call: NA
clone_size: NA
cdr3_length: 17
cdr3_aa: CASSHKDRRSSGNTIYF
cdr3_nt: TGTGCCAGCAGCCACAAAGACAGGAGGAGCTCTGGAAACACCATATATTTT

v_call: TRBV2
j_call: TRBJ2-1
d_call: TRBD2
clone_size: NA
cdr3_length: 16
cdr3_aa: CASSTRTSLKTNEQFF
cdr3_nt: TGTGCCAGCAGTACCCGGACTAGCCTAAAGACCAATGAGCAGTTCTTC

v_call: TRBV5-8
j_call: TRBJ2-3
d_call: NA
clone_size: NA
cdr3_length: 14
cdr3_aa: CASSDDRNLPAQYF
cdr3_nt: TGTGCCAGCAGCGATGACAGGAACCTACCGGCGCAGTATTTT

v_call: TRBV5-6
j_call: TRBJ1-1
d_call: NA
clone_size: few
cdr3_length: 12
cdr3_aa: CASSRPGEGAFF
cdr3_nt: TGTGCCAGCAGCCGCCCGGGGGAGGGGGCTTTCTTT

v_call: TRBV21-1
j_call: TRBJ1-2
d_call: NA
clone_size: NA
cdr3_length: 14
cdr3_aa: CATVTSTGNYGYTF
cdr3_nt: TGTGCCACCGTAACTTCTACAGGGAACTATGGCTACACCTTC

v_call: TRBV10-3
j_call: TRBJ2-2
d_call: TRBD1
clone_size: NA
cdr3_length: 13
cdr3_aa: CAIGQGNTGELFF
cdr3_nt: TGTGCCATCGGACAGGGGAACACCGGGGAGCTGTTTTTT

v_call: TRBV29-1
j_call: TRBJ2-1
d_call: TRBD2
clone_size: NA
cdr3_length: 11
cdr3_aa: CSVGGRNEQFF
cdr3_nt: TGCAGCGTTGGCGGGAGGAATGAGCAGTTCTTC

v_call: TRBV19
j_call: TRBJ1-4
d_call: NA
clone_size: NA
cdr3_length: 17
cdr3_aa: CASSIEGGGWASGKLFF
cdr3_nt: TGTGCCAGTAGTATAGAGGGGGGGGGATGGGCATCTGGAAAACTGTTTTTT

v_call: TRBV11-2
j_call: TRBJ2-1
d_call: TRBD2
clone_size: NA
cdr3_length: 15
cdr3_aa: CASSFGGGARDEQFF
cdr3_nt: TGTGCCAGCAGCTTCGGCGGGGGGGCCAGAGATGAGCAGTTCTTC

v_call: TRBV2
j_call: TRBJ2-1
d_call: NA
clone_size: NA
cdr3_length: 15
cdr3_aa: CASSAGRQSYNEQFF
cdr3_nt: TGTGCCAGCAGCGCGGGACGCCAGTCCTACAATGAGCAGTTCTTC

v_call: TRBV6-1
j_call: TRBJ2-1
d_call: TRBD2
clone_size: NA
cdr3_length: 18
cdr3_aa: CASSEGASGGASYNEQFF
cdr3_nt: TGTGCCAGCAGTGAAGGCGCTAGCGGGGGGGCCTCCTACAATGAGCAGTTCTTC

v_call: TRBV5-4
j_call: TRBJ2-1
d_call: TRBD2
clone_size: once
cdr3_length: 14
cdr3_aa: CASNSGGNSNEQFF
cdr3_nt: TGTGCCAGCAATAGCGGGGGTAATTCTAATGAGCAGTTCTTC

v_call: TRBV19
j_call: TRBJ1-3
d_call: TRBD1
clone_size: NA
cdr3_length: 15
cdr3_aa: CASSTWTGTGNTIYF
cdr3_nt: TGTGCCAGTAGTACCTGGACAGGGACTGGAAACACCATATATTTT

v_call: TRBV27
j_call: TRBJ2-7
d_call: TRBD1
clone_size: NA
cdr3_length: 14
cdr3_aa: CASSLTGARGEQYF
cdr3_nt: TGTGCCAGCAGCCTGACAGGGGCCCGTGGGGAGCAGTACTTC

v_call: TRBV21-1
j_call: TRBJ2-7
d_call: NA
clone_size: once
cdr3_length: 14
cdr3_aa: CASKLDRVHHEQYF
cdr3_nt: TGTGCCAGCAAATTGGACAGGGTGCACCACGAGCAGTACTTC

v_call: TRBV5-8
j_call: TRBJ2-1
d_call: NA
clone_size: NA
cdr3_length: 15
cdr3_aa: CASRRQTLYYNEQFF
cdr3_nt: TGTGCCAGCAGGCGACAGACCCTATACTACAATGAGCAGTTCTTC

v_call: TRBV5-8
j_call: TRBJ1-5
d_call: NA
clone_size: NA
cdr3_length: 16
cdr3_aa: CASSLWWQDKDQPQHF
cdr3_nt: TGTGCCAGCAGCTTGTGGTGGCAGGACAAAGATCAGCCCCAGCATTTT

v_call: TRBV30
j_call: TRBJ2-2
d_call: NA
clone_size: NA
cdr3_length: 15
cdr3_aa: CAHGLGPMNTGELFF
cdr3_nt: TGTGCTCATGGTCTGGGGCCTATGAACACCGGGGAGCTGTTTTTT

v_call: TRBV29-1
j_call: TRBJ1-5
d_call: TRBD1
clone_size: NA
cdr3_length: 13
cdr3_aa: CSVIDRANQPQHF
cdr3_nt: TGCAGCGTTATAGACAGGGCCAATCAGCCCCAGCATTTT

v_call: TRBV20-1
j_call: TRBJ2-1
d_call: NA
clone_size: NA
cdr3_length: 11
cdr3_aa: CSASEPSEQFF
cdr3_nt: TGCAGTGCTAGTGAGCCGAGTGAGCAGTTCTTC

v_call: TRBV5-5
j_call: TRBJ1-1
d_call: NA
clone_size: few
cdr3_length: 17
cdr3_aa: CASSLGGTGLVNTEAFF
cdr3_nt: TGTGCCAGCAGCTTGGGGGGAACAGGGTTGGTGAACACTGAAGCTTTCTTT

v_call: TRBV7-2
j_call: TRBJ2-7
d_call: TRBD1
clone_size: NA
cdr3_length: 15
cdr3_aa: CASTKRTGVAYEQYF
cdr3_nt: TGTGCCAGCACCAAAAGGACAGGGGTGGCTTACGAGCAGTACTTC

v_call: TRBV14
j_call: TRBJ2-7
d_call: TRBD2
clone_size: NA
cdr3_length: 16
cdr3_aa: CASSQIQTSVSYEQYF
cdr3_nt: TGTGCCAGCAGCCAGATTCAAACTAGCGTTTCCTACGAGCAGTACTTC

v_call: TRBV7-9
j_call: TRBJ2-2
d_call: NA
clone_size: NA
cdr3_length: 13
cdr3_aa: CASSLVETGELFF
cdr3_nt: TGTGCCAGCAGCTTAGTTGAGACCGGGGAGCTGTTTTTT

v_call: TRBV7-9
j_call: TRBJ1-1
d_call: NA
clone_size: once
cdr3_length: 12
cdr3_aa: CASSLTVVEAFF
cdr3_nt: TGTGCCAGCAGTCTAACGGTAGTTGAAGCTTTCTTT

v_call: TRBV7-2
j_call: TRBJ2-3
d_call: TRBD2
clone_size: NA
cdr3_length: 16
cdr3_aa: CASSFELAASTDTQYF
cdr3_nt: TGTGCCAGCAGCTTTGAGCTAGCGGCGAGCACAGATACGCAGTATTTT

v_call: TRBV7-2
j_call: TRBJ1-2
d_call: NA
clone_size: NA
cdr3_length: 15
cdr3_aa: CASSLAAEVEYGYTF
cdr3_nt: TGTGCCAGCAGCTTAGCGGCCGAGGTGGAGTATGGCTACACCTTC

v_call: TRBV6-1
j_call: TRBJ1-6
d_call: TRBD1
clone_size: NA
cdr3_length: 13
cdr3_aa: CASWTGINSPLHF
cdr3_nt: TGTGCCAGCTGGACAGGGATTAATTCACCCCTCCACTTT

v_call: TRBV14
j_call: TRBJ1-3
d_call: NA
clone_size: NA
cdr3_length: 14
cdr3_aa: CASSQGGPGNTIYF
cdr3_nt: TGTGCCAGCAGCCAAGGAGGGCCTGGAAACACCATATATTTT

v_call: TRBV6-4
j_call: TRBJ2-1
d_call: NA
clone_size: NA
cdr3_length: 16
cdr3_aa: CASSDRLSGGSNEQFF
cdr3_nt: TGTGCCAGCAGTGACCGTCTTAGTGGAGGGAGCAATGAGCAGTTCTTC

v_call: TRBV6-1
j_call: TRBJ1-2
d_call: NA
clone_size: NA
cdr3_length: 13
cdr3_aa: CASSDIFYDGYTF
cdr3_nt: TGTGCCAGCAGTGATATTTTCTATGATGGCTACACCTTC

v_call: TRBV18
j_call: TRBJ1-2
d_call: NA
clone_size: NA
cdr3_length: 15
cdr3_aa: CASSPAKGANYGYTF
cdr3_nt: TGTGCCAGCTCACCAGCGAAGGGAGCTAACTATGGCTACACCTTC

v_call: TRBV7-7
j_call: TRBJ2-5
d_call: TRBD2
clone_size: once
cdr3_length: 15
cdr3_aa: CASSGPGGSTETQYF
cdr3_nt: TGTGCTAGCAGCGGGCCGGGGGGATCGACGGAGACCCAGTACTTC

v_call: TRBV4-2
j_call: TRBJ2-7
d_call: NA
clone_size: once
cdr3_length: 14
cdr3_aa: CASSQERVGYEQYF
cdr3_nt: TGTGCCAGCAGCCAAGAGAGGGTCGGGTACGAGCAGTACTTC

v_call: TRBV12-1
j_call: TRBJ2-4
d_call: NA
clone_size: NA
cdr3_length: 20
cdr3_aa: CASSEWLDRNNWRGKNIQYF
cdr3_nt: TGTGCCAGCAGCGAATGGTTGGACAGGAATAACTGGAGAGGCAAAAACATTCAGTACTTC

v_call: TRBV6-5
j_call: TRBJ2-2
d_call: NA
clone_size: NA
cdr3_length: 15
cdr3_aa: CASSYVAGATGELFF
cdr3_nt: TGTGCCAGCAGTTATGTCGCGGGGGCGACCGGGGAGCTGTTTTTT

v_call: TRBV27
j_call: TRBJ2-3
d_call: NA
clone_size: NA
cdr3_length: 13
cdr3_aa: CASSLSRTDTQYF
cdr3_nt: TGTGCCAGCAGTTTATCAAGAACTGATACGCAGTATTTT

v_call: TRBV11-1
j_call: TRBJ1-1
d_call: NA
clone_size: NA
cdr3_length: 12
cdr3_aa: CASSHARTEAFF
cdr3_nt: TGTGCCAGCAGCCATGCCCGGACTGAAGCTTTCTTT

v_call: TRBV9
j_call: TRBJ1-4
d_call: NA
clone_size: NA
cdr3_length: 16
cdr3_aa: CASSSGTRATNEKLFF
cdr3_nt: TGTGCCAGCAGCTCAGGAACGCGCGCAACTAATGAAAAACTGTTTTTT

v_call: TRBV11-2
j_call: TRBJ2-7
d_call: TRBD1
clone_size: NA
cdr3_length: 15
cdr3_aa: CASSPLRTGLYEQYF
cdr3_nt: TGTGCCAGCAGCCCCCTTAGGACAGGTCTCTACGAGCAGTACTTC

v_call: TRBV2
j_call: TRBJ2-1
d_call: NA
clone_size: NA
cdr3_length: 17
cdr3_aa: CASSFHTGTGFGNEQFF
cdr3_nt: TGTGCCAGCAGTTTTCACACCGGGACTGGCTTTGGCAATGAGCAGTTCTTC

v_call: TRBV6-6
j_call: TRBJ1-1
d_call: NA
clone_size: once
cdr3_length: 14
cdr3_aa: CASSYSSGGTEAFF
cdr3_nt: TGTGCCAGCAGTTACTCTTCCGGGGGCACTGAAGCTTTCTTT

v_call: TRBV9
j_call: TRBJ2-4
d_call: TRBD1
clone_size: NA
cdr3_length: 14
cdr3_aa: CASSENGQGNIQYF
cdr3_nt: TGTGCCAGCAGCGAAAACGGACAGGGAAACATTCAGTACTTC

v_call: TRBV5-6
j_call: TRBJ2-7
d_call: TRBD2
clone_size: NA
cdr3_length: 14
cdr3_aa: CASSTGGASYEQYF
cdr3_nt: TGTGCCAGCAGCACCGGGGGGGCCTCCTACGAGCAGTACTTC

v_call: TRBV7-9
j_call: TRBJ2-1
d_call: TRBD2
clone_size: NA
cdr3_length: 15
cdr3_aa: CASSLEAGAYNEQFF
cdr3_nt: TGTGCCAGCAGCTTAGAAGCGGGGGCTTACAATGAGCAGTTCTTC

v_call: TRBV30
j_call: TRBJ2-1
d_call: TRBD1
clone_size: NA
cdr3_length: 14
cdr3_aa: CAFFTGTGHNEQFF
cdr3_nt: TGTGCCTTCTTTACCGGGACAGGTCACAATGAGCAGTTCTTC

v_call: TRBV6-1
j_call: TRBJ2-7
d_call: TRBD1
clone_size: NA
cdr3_length: 14
cdr3_aa: CASSDTGGPYEQYF
cdr3_nt: TGTGCCAGCAGTGACACAGGGGGTCCCTACGAGCAGTACTTC

v_call: TRBV27
j_call: TRBJ2-1
d_call: TRBD2
clone_size: NA
cdr3_length: 16
cdr3_aa: CASSSPSSGSRYEQFF
cdr3_nt: TGTGCCAGCAGTTCACCTTCTAGCGGGAGTAGGTATGAGCAGTTCTTC

v_call: TRBV19
j_call: TRBJ1-5
d_call: NA
clone_size: few
cdr3_length: 16
cdr3_aa: CASSISQGRWEQPQHF
cdr3_nt: TGTGCCAGTAGTATAAGTCAGGGGCGGTGGGAACAGCCCCAGCATTTT

v_call: TRBV4-1
j_call: TRBJ2-6
d_call: NA
clone_size: once
cdr3_length: 17
cdr3_aa: CASSQDRASSGANVLTF
cdr3_nt: TGCGCCAGCAGCCAAGACAGGGCATCTTCTGGGGCCAACGTCCTGACTTTC